This passage covers 10 T cell receptor beta chains from one sample sequenced in a study of regulatory T cells in long-lasting Graves disease. Combining iRepertoire HTBI primers with Arm-PCR of CDR3 regions, the authors built TCR beta libraries. TCRdb re-called the multiplex PCR reads with MiXCR, one entry per CDR3 protein. This sample has some 490,000 distinct CDR3 sequences; approximately 12% occur once, and the top ten carry around 10%. Time point indicated: newly diagnosed GD, antithyroid drugs for less than 3 months. Preparation of the TCR library used RNA extracted from PBMCs. The same data also went into a second study, on T cells in Graves' hyperthyroidism and ophthalmopathy.

Sequenced material: peripheral blood mononuclear cells (PBMCs), taken at new diagnosis, from a patient treated with antithyroid drugs. The receptors come from a woman in her 30s with Graves disease.

This clonotype was seen ten or more times. The rearrangement uses TRBV9 and TRBJ2-5; no clear D gene. Germline V CDR1 and CDR2: SGDLS, YYNGEE. The CDR3 is 17 residues long. The germline V and J ends were trimmed by 3 bases and 4 bases, with 22 bases remaining between them. CDR3 DNA sequence: TGTGCCAGCAGCGACGACGGCGGTACACTCCCAGGAGAGACCCAGTACTTC. It translates to CASSDDGGTLPGETQYF.

This clonotype appeared many times. This chain joins TRBV28 and TRBJ1-5, with 9 nucleotides matching TRBD1. J gave up 3 bases and V 4 bases, and 7 bases lay outside the gene matches. This CDR3 comprises 16 residues. Germline assignment: CDR1 MDHEN and CDR2 SYDVKM. DNA of the CDR3: TGTGCCAGCAGTTCAAGGACAGGGGTCATCAATCAGCCCCAGCATTTT. It specifies CASSSRTGVINQPQHF.

V and J are TRBV12-3 or TRBV12-4 and TRBJ2-1; 7 bases match TRBD1. The CDR3 spans 14 residues. Trimming cost V 5 bases and J 4 bases; bases outside gene matches: 5. In DNA, the CDR3 is TGTGCCAGCAGTAGTGGGACAGATTACAATGAGCAGTTCTTC. This codes for CASSSGTDYNEQFF.

This clonotype was seen repeatedly, ten times or more. This chain connects TRBV6-2 or TRBV6-3 to TRBJ2-5; D is unclear. V shed 4 bases and J shed 4 bases, with 13 bases lying between them. CDR1 is MNHEY and CDR2 is SVGEGT in the germline V gene. This CDR3 comprises 14 residues. DNA of the CDR3: TGTGCCAGCAGTTCCCACCATGTGGGAGAGACCCAGTACTTC. As protein: CASSSHHVGETQYF.

V and J are TRBV7-2 and TRBJ1-2, with 7 bases identical to TRBD1. The CDR3 consists of 12 residues. Looked up from germline, CDR1 is SGHTA and CDR2 is FQGNSA. V lost 5 bases and J lost 6; bases outside the gene matches: 3. The CDR3 sequence is CASSQGGNGYTF. CDR3 nucleotides: TGTGCCAGCAGCCAGGGGGGGAATGGCTACACCTTC.

This clonotype appeared a few times. This rearrangement joins TRBV24-1 to TRBJ2-5; TRBD1 might be the D (6 bases). CDR1 and CDR2 (germline): KGHDR, SFDVKD. V dropped 0 bases and J dropped 10 bases, with 8 bases sitting between them. The CDR3 spans 12 residues. CDR3 in DNA: TGTGCCACCAGTGATTTGACAGGGCTCCAGTACTTC. This gives the protein CATSDLTGLQYF.

The sample holds many counts of this clonotype. The rearrangement links TRBV10-3 to TRBJ1-1; D is ambiguous. V lost 4 bases and J lost 5, with 14 bases in between. CDR3 length: 14 amino acids. Germline values: CDR1 ENHRY, CDR2 SYGVKD. CDR3 in DNA: TGTGCCATCAGTGCAGATGGGATCGGGACTGAAGCTTTCTTT. This sequence encodes CAISADGIGTEAFF.

Only a few counts were recorded for this clonotype. J is TRBJ2-2 and V is TRBV7-9; perhaps TRBD2 as D (5 bases). CDR3 size: 13 residues. Trimming stripped 2 bases from V and 11 bases from J, with 12 bases between. Germline-derived CDR1 and CDR2 are SEHNR and FQNEAQ (reference sequence). The DNA for the CDR3 is TGTGCCAGCAGCTTACCACTAGACCCAGAGCTGTTTTTT. Translated: CASSLPLDPELFF.

The table lists this clonotype with a few counts. The rearrangement links TRBV28 to TRBJ2-7; D might be TRBD2 (6 bases). The CDR3 loop spans 15 amino acids. Trimming stripped 5 bases from V and 0 bases from J, with 14 bases between. Per the germline V gene, CDR1 is MDHEN and CDR2 is SYDVKM. The CDR3 reads CASSGEDWPSYEQYF. The CDR3 nucleotides are TGTGCCAGCAGTGGGGAGGACTGGCCCTCCTACGAGCAGTACTTC.

This clonotype was detected ten times or more. The chain has TRBV20-1 and TRBJ2-7; tentative D call: TRBD2 (6 bases). This CDR3 contains 13 residues. Per germline, CDR1 DFQATT and CDR2 SNEGSKA (reference sequence). The V end lost 1 base, the J end lost 3 bases, and 10 bases lay between the germline ends. The CDR3 bases are TGCAGTGCTAGAGTTGCGGGAAGCTACGAGCAGTACTTC. Translation gives CSARVAGSYEQYF.